Included here is one TCR beta chain sequence, with context. With 0 bases clipped from V and 2 bases from J, the junction kept 4 bases outside the gene matches. The CDR3 runs 16 residues. The germline V gene has CDR1 LNHDA and CDR2 SQIVND (reference sequence). Libraries were prepared by immunoSEQ multiplex PCR; TCRdb keeps only in-frame clonotypes and omits some of them. The sample lists about 85,000 clones; around 85% were seen once. This sample is part of a study of blood T cell repertoires in COVID-19. The source of this sequence is a man between 70 and 80 years old with acute or convalescent COVID-19. The rearrangement links TRBV19 to TRBJ2-1; 7 bases are shared with TRBD1. The sequenced sample consisted of peripheral blood. This CDR3 is CASSIDPTGTYNEQFF. In DNA, the CDR3 is TGTGCCAGTAGTATAGATCCGACAGGGACCTACAATGAGCAGTTCTTC.